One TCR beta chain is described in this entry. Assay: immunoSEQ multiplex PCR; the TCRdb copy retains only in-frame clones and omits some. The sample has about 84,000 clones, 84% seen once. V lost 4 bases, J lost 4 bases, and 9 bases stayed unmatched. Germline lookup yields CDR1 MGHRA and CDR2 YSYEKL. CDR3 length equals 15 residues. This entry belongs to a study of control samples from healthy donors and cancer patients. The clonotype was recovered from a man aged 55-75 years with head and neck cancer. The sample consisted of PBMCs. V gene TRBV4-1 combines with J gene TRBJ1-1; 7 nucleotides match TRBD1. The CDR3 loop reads CASSPGQTRSTEAFF. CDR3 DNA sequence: TGCGCCAGCAGCCCGGGACAGACTCGCAGCACTGAAGCTTTCTTT.